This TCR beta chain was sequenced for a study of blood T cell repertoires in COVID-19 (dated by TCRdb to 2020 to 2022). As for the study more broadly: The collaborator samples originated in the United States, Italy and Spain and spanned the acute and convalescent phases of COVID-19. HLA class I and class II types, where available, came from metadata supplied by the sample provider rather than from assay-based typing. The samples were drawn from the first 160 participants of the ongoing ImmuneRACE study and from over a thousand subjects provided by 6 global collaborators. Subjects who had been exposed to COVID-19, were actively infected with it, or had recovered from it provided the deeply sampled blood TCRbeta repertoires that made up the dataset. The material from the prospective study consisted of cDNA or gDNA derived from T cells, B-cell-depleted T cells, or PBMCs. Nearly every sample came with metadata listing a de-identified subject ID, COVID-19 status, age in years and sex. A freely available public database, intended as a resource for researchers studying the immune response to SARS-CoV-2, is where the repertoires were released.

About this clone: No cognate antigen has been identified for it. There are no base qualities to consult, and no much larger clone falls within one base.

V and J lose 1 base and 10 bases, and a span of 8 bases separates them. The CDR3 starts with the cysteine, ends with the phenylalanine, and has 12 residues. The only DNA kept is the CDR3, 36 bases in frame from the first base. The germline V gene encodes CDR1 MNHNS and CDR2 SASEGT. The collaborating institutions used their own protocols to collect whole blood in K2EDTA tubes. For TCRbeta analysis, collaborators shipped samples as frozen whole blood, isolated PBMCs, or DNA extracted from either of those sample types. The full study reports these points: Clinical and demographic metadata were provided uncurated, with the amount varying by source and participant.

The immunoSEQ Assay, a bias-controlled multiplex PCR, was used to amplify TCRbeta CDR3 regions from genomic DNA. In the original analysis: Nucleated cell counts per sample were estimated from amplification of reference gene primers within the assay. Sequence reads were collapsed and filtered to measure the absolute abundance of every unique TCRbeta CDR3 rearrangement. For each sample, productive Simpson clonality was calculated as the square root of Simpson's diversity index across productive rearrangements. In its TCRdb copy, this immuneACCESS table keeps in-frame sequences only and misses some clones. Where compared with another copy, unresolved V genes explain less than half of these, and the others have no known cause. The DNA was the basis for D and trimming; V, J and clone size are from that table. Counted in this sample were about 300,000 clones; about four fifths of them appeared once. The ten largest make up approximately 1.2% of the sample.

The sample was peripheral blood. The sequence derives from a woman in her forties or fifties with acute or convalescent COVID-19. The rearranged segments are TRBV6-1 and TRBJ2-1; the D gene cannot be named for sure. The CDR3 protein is CASSEVFREQFF. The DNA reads TGTGCCAGCAGTGAAGTTTTCCGGGAGCAGTTCTTC.